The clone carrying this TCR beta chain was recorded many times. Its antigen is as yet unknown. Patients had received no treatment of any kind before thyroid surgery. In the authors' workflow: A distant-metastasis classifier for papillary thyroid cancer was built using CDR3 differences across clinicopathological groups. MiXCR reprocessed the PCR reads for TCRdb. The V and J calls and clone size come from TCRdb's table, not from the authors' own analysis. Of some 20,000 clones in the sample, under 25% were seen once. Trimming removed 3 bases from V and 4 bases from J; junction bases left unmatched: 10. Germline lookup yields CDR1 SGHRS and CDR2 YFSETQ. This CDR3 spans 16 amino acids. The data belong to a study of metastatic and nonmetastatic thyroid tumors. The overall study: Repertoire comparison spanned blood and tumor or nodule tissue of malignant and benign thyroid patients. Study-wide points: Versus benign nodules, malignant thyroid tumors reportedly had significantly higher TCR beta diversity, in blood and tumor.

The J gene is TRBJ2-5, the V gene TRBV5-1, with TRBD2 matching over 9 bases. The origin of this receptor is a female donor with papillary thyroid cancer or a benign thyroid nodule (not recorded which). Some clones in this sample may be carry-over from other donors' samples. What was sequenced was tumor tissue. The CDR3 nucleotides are TGCGCCAGCAGCTCATTCTCGGCGGGAGGGAGAGAGACCCAGTACTTC. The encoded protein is CASSSFSAGGRETQYF.